This T cell receptor beta chain is from a study of cytomegalovirus exposure and HLA in healthy donors listed by TCRdb under 2017. Turning to the overall study: An earlier analysis of more than 550 of the donors reported approximately 300 Gb of sequence data and 90 million to 120 million unique TCR beta sequences obtained from around 170 million T cells. Approximately 300 gigabases of sequencing data and 80 million or so unique TCR sequences were included in an early release covering about 600 HLA-typed donors. Of the roughly 400 genotyped donors, more than 75% were placed in the genetic ancestry cluster associated with self-reported Caucasian donors. The study aimed to test whether signatures of past pathogen exposure could be identified by cataloging public T cell receptors. The study used immunosequencing to profile the T cell repertoires of under 700 subjects and linked those repertoires to cytomegalovirus serostatus. A separate validation cohort of roughly 110 different subjects was used in addition to the 666-subject first cohort. To predict cytomegalovirus infection status, the study combined high-throughput TCR immunosequencing, statistical association of individual TCRs with disease status, and machine learning. To study patterns of TCR occurrence, a later analysis re-analyzed previously published TCR beta repertoires from just over 650 donors and added high-resolution HLA genotyping. Rather than drawing on any new phenotypic data, the later analysis identified candidate immune exposures from TCR beta sequences and the way those sequences occurred across donors. To decide whether each TCR beta V gene segment behaved as functional or pseudogenic, an earlier analysis of approximately 590 of the donors relied on high-throughput TCR beta sequencing. Donor age, sex, ethnicity and CMV serostatus were compiled alongside the repertoire data. In a later genetic analysis, genome-wide SNP genotypes for about 55% of the 666 donors were used, and that subset was treated as a discovery cohort. Every repertoire in the discovery cohort had been generated on one and the same sequencing platform. HLA typing covered class I and class II loci at four-digit resolution. Typing coverage varied by locus: 629-630 donors for A, B, C, DRB1 and DQB1; 522 for DQA1; 600 to 610 for DPA1; 450 to 480 for DPB1. Because of strong linkage in the cohort, four or five DR-DQ haplotypes were treated as single units for association and clustering. On average, roughly 250,000 unique TCR beta nucleotide sequences were sequenced per donor among a few hundred genotyped donors of the cohort, with about 17% of those sequences being non-productive.

In total, roughly 670 healthy bone marrow donors made up the cohort. All cohort members were sampled while nominally healthy, although unrecorded immune exposures were likely present. The donor tested CMV seronegative, placing the donor among the 350 or so seronegative members of the cohort. Each donor provided a peripheral blood sample, and peripheral blood mononuclear cells were used for TCR beta sequencing. Genomic DNA extraction from the blood cell samples was performed with the Qiagen DNeasy Blood Extraction Kit. Overall study outcomes, separate from this receptor: In this cohort, only TCR beta chains were sequenced, and detectable features were limited by the absence of alpha or paired-chain data. Compared with the roughly 720-donor mean, donors in an Asian-associated ancestry cluster had fewer N-insertions in productive TCRs, according to a later genetic analysis. Most TCR sequences were seen in very few donors, while some public TCRs were found in many individuals. A later analysis reported that several top co-occurrence clusters appeared linked to parvovirus B19, influenza, CMV and Epstein-Barr virus. A later analysis associated about 17,000 TCR beta sequences with specific HLA alleles at a false discovery rate of 0.05. A total of roughly 160 TCR beta chains were listed by the study as associated with cytomegalovirus. Because some donors lacked HLA typing at each locus, the association tests relied only on the typed subset. The presence/absence analyses assumed that sequencing depth was roughly uniform across donors, and that assumption may not be true. It was suggested by the authors that the approach could potentially be generalized to other disease states and immunological phenotypes. Linkage disequilibrium might explain the correlated functional status among segregating V segments, but an unknown experimental factor could not be excluded. An earlier analysis of around 600 of the donors showed that most TCR beta V segments appeared in productive rearrangements either about 87% or about 30% of the time, which broadly matched IMGT annotations. A later analysis found that TCR association rates varied across HLA loci, with DRB1 alleles showing the most associated TCRs and HLA-C alleles the fewest. A group of highly shared sequence variants was considered likely to be a technical artifact of the sequencing pipeline. In a later analysis, HLA-associated TCR beta chains were found to be more clonally expanded and to have lower generation probabilities than equally common non-associated chains. Because counts were too low, more than 15 rarely observed V segments, including chromosome 9 orphons, were left out of the earlier analysis of 587 of the donors. A further reported finding was that TCR beta sequences accurately predicted the HLA-A and HLA-B alleles for most subjects in the first cohort. The classifier was reported to diagnose cytomegalovirus status with high specificity and sensitivity in both the original and validation cohorts. In vitro tests confirmed that a few of the cytomegalovirus-associated TCR beta chains recognize cytomegalovirus antigens. CMV serostatus was the only immune exposure information available for the cohort. Strong co-occurrence of HLA alleles, especially DR and DQ, made assigning TCR associations to individual alleles difficult. A later analysis found that most CMV-associated TCR beta chains appeared HLA-restricted, with HLA associations seemingly driven largely by CMV exposure. A later genetic analysis associated a missense DCLRE1C variant with V-gene and J-gene trimming of TCR beta chains, and an independent cohort replicated the association.

In regard to this clone: Its antigen has not been determined. No much larger clonotype is one base removed from it; base qualities were not supplied.

The library relied on the immunoSEQ multiplex PCR assay. For the multiplex PCR, a mixture combining 60 forward primers for TCR Vbeta segments and 13 reverse primers for TCR Jbeta segments was used. The CDR3 region of rearranged TCR beta genes was amplified from genomic DNA with a multiplex PCR assay. The amplified TCR beta libraries were sequenced on the Illumina HiSeq System as 87-base-pair reads. Under the source paper's analysis protocol: A later analysis tallied roughly 80 million unique TCR beta chains across the 660 or so repertoires, and about 10 million of those chains were shared by two or more donors. Raw reads were error-corrected and collapsed into unique sequences by a nearest-neighbor algorithm in which closely related sequences were merged to remove PCR and sequencing errors. Alignment of CDR3 sequences to IMGT reference sequences was used to assign V, D and J gene segments. For a sequence to be retained, at least a six-nucleotide match to both a V gene segment and a J gene segment was required. Rearrangements were called productive when the CDR3 lacked stop codons and stayed in frame with V and J; all others were non-productive. Following IMGT convention, CDR3 was defined as the stretch from the second conserved V-encoded cysteine to the conserved J-encoded phenylalanine. In an earlier analysis of approximately 500 of the donors, sequences lacking an unambiguous match to a single V gene segment were excluded. An earlier analysis of some 500 of the donors classified V segments as functional when productive rearrangements were above 56.7% and as segregating when the standard deviation between donors was above 5%. A statistical classification framework was developed to diagnose cytomegalovirus status using the catalog of TCR beta chain sequences. In a later analysis, TCR nucleotide sequences were compared against IMGT/GENE-DB human TR gene sequences so that V and J genes could be assigned. A later analysis assigned CDR3 sequences and most-parsimonious VDJ recombination scenarios with the TCRdist pipeline. A later analysis defined each TCR beta chain by its CDR3 amino acid sequence plus V-gene family, and excluded reads lacking a unique V-gene family. In a later analysis, nearly 600 highly shared, low-generation-probability nucleotide sequences were removed to address suspected cross-contamination and a sequencing artifact. A later analysis calculated a clonal expansion index for each public chain from normalized within-repertoire ranks of inferred template counts. Generation probabilities in a later analysis came from a VDJ recombination model fitted to out-of-frame rearrangements, and those results were checked against IGoR. In a later analysis, TCR-TCR, TCR-HLA and TCR-CMV co-occurrence was scored with hypergeometric tests, and a repertoire-size bias correction was applied to TCR pairs. A later analysis estimated false discovery rates by permuting HLA or CMV assignments 20 times. A later analysis grouped co-occurring TCRs with DBSCAN, adding TCRdist sequence similarity when clustering within HLA-allele-positive subsets. Repertoires with fewer than 30,000 or more than 120,000 public chains, plus five repertoires with anomalous nucleotide sharing, were excluded from co-occurrence clustering. This immuneACCESS table, as held by TCRdb, lists in-frame sequences with V and J called but not all clones. Of the missing ones, under half trace to an unresolved V gene in checked studies; the others have no known cause. Clone size and the V and J calls come from that table; the DNA yielded D and trimming. The sample profile shows some 91,000 clones; around 77% of them were found once. Together, the top ten hold 3% to 3.5% of the sample.

The receptor was derived from a man aged 35 to 55 in good health and CMV-seronegative. Sequenced input: PBMCs.

CDR3 protein: CASSPHRDSDGYTF. The DNA reads as follows: TGTGCCAGCAGCCCCCACCGGGACAGCGATGGCTACACCTTC. This chain is built from TRBV7-9 and TRBJ1-2, with 7 bases matching TRBD1. For this chain, trimming is 5 bases at the V end and 6 bases at the J end, and the number of junction bases without a gene match is 9. Measured from the cysteine to the phenylalanine, the CDR3 is 14 residues long. The retained sequence is limited to the CDR3, 42 bases, with the frame set at the first base. CDR1 and CDR2 are drawn from the germline V gene (reference sequence): SEHNR, FQNEAQ. Reference TRBV7-9 and TRBJ1-2 genes cover what lies past the CDR3, so the full variable domain is DTGVSQNPRHKITKRGQNVTFRCDPISEHNRLYWYRQTLGQGPEFLTYFQNEAQLEKSRLLSDRFSAERPKGSFSTLEIQRTEQGDSAMYLCASSPHRDSDGYTFGSGTRLTVV.